This T cell receptor (beta chain) was identified in a study of blood T cells in healthy people across ages. Regarding the study as a whole: Correlation between TCR beta diversity and naive T cell percentage was strong.

Alongside a J-beta primer mix, a sample-barcoded 5' primer served in a second PCR lasting roughly 7 to 11 cycles. In TCRdb, the 5' RACE reads were re-called with MiXCR into one record per CDR3 protein. The table has some 890,000 distinct CDR3 sequences, under 35% seen once. The CDR3 sequence is 15 residues long. Germline V CDR1 and CDR2: SGHAT, FQNNGV. Trimming removed 5 bases from V and 3 bases from J; junction bases left unmatched: 6. This clonotype turned up a few times. Its antigen is as yet unknown. The same sample was also studied in work on T cells of mothers and their children.

The clonotype originates from a woman aged 40 to 55 in good health. This chain connects TRBV11-2 to TRBJ1-4, with 7 bases that match TRBD1. Material for sequencing was blood. The CDR3 spells CASSPLQGSNEKLFF. For the CDR3, the DNA is TGTGCCAGCAGCCCGTTACAGGGGTCTAATGAAAAACTGTTTTTT.